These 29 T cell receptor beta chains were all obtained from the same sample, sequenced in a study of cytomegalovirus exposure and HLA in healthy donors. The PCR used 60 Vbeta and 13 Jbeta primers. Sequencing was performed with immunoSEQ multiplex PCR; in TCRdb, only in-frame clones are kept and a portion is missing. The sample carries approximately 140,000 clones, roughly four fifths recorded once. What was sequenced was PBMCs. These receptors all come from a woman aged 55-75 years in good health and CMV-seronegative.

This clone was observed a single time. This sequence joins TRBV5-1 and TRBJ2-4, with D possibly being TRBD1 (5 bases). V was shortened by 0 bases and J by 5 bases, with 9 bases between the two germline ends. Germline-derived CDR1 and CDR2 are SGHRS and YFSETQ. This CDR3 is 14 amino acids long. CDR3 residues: CASSLGQTENIQYF. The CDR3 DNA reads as TGCGCCAGCAGCTTGGGACAGACAGAAAACATTCAGTACTTC.

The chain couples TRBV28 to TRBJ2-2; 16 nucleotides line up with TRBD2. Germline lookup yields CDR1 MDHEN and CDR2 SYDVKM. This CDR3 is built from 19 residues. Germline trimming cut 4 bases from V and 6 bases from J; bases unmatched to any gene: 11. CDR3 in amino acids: CASSSPGTSGGAGAGELFF. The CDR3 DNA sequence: TGTGCCAGCAGTTCTCCCGGGACTAGCGGGGGGGCCGGGGCCGGGGAGCTGTTTTTT.

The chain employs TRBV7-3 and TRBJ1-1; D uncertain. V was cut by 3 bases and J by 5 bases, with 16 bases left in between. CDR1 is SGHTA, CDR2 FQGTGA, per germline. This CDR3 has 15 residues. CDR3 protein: CASSFAPIRETEAFF. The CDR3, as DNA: TGTGCCAGCAGCTTCGCCCCGATTCGGGAGACTGAAGCTTTCTTT. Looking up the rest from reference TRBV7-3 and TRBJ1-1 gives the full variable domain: GAGVSQTPSNKVTEKGKYVELRCDPISGHTALYWYRQSLGQGPEFLIYFQGTGAADDSGLPNDRFFAVRPEGSVSTLKIQRTERGDSAVYLCASSFAPIRETEAFFGQGTRLTVV.

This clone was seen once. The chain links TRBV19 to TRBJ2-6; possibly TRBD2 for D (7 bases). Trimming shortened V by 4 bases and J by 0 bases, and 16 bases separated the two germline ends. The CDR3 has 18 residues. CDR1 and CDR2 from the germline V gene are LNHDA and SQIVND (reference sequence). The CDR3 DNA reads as TGTGCCAGTAGTAGCGGCATGAGGGGGGGCTCTGGGGCCAACGTCCTGACTTTC. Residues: CASSSGMRGGSGANVLTF.

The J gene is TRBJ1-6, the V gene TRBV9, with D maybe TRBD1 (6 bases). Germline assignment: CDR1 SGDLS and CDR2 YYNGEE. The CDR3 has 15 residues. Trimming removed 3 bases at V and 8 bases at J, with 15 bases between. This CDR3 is CASSGGGALDSPLHF. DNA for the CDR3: TGTGCCAGCAGCGGCGGGGGGGCTCTTGATTCACCCCTCCACTTT. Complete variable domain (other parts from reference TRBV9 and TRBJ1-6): DSGVTQTPKHLITATGQRVTLRCSPRSGDLSVYWYQQSLDQGLQFLIQYYNGEERAKGNILERFSAQQFPDLHSELNLSSLELGDSALYFCASSGGGALDSPLHFGNGTRLTVT.

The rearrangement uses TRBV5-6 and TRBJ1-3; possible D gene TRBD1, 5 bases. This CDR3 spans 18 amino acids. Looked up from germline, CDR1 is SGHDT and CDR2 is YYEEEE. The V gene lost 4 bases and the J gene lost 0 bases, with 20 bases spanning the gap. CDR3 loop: CASSPGGGARSSGNTIYF. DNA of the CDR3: TGTGCCAGCAGCCCCGGGGGAGGGGCCCGGAGCTCTGGAAACACCATATATTTT.

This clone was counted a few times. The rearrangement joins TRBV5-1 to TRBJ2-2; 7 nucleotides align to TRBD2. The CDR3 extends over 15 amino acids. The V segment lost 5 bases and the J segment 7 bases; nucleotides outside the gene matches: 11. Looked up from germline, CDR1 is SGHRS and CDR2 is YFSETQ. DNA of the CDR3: TGCGCCAGCAGTATGAAGGCGGGGGAAGGCGGGGAGCTGTTTTTT. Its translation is CASSMKAGEGGELFF.

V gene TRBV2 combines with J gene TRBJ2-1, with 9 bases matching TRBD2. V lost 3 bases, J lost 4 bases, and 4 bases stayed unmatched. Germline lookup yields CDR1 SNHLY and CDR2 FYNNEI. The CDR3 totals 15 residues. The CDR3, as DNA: TGTGCCAGCAGTGATTGGCGGGGGGGGTACAATGAGCAGTTCTTC. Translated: CASSDWRGGYNEQFF. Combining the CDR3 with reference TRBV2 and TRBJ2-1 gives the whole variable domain EPEVTQTPSHQVTQMGQEVILRCVPISNHLYFYWYRQILGQKVEFLVSFYNNEISEKSEIFDDQFSVERPDGSNFTLKIRSTKLEDSAMYFCASSDWRGGYNEQFFGPGTRLTVL.

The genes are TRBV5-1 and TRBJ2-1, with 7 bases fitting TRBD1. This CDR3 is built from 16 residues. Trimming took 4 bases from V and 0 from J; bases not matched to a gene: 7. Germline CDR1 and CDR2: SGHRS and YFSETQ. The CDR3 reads CASSHGQARSYNEQFF. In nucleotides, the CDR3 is TGCGCCAGCAGCCACGGACAGGCCCGCTCCTACAATGAGCAGTTCTTC.

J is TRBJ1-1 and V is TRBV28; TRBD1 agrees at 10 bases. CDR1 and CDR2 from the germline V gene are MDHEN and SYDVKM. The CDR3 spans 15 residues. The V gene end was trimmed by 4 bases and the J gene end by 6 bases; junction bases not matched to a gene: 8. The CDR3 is CASSSGTGVGAEAFF. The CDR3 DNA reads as TGTGCCAGCAGTTCGGGGACAGGGGTAGGGGCTGAAGCTTTCTTT.

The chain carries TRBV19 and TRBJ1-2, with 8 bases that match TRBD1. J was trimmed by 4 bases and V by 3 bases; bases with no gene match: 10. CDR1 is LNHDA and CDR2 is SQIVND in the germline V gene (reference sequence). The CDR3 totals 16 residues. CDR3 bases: TGTGCCAGTAGTATTCCCCCCGCCGGGACAGGCTATGGCTACACCTTC. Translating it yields CASSIPPAGTGYGYTF.

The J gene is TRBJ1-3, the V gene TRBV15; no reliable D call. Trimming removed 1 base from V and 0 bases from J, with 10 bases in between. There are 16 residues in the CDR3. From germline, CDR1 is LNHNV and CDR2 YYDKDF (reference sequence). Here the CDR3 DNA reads TGTGCCACCAGCAGAGGAGTCTCGAGCTCTGGAAACACCATATATTTT. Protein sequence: CATSRGVSSSGNTIYF.

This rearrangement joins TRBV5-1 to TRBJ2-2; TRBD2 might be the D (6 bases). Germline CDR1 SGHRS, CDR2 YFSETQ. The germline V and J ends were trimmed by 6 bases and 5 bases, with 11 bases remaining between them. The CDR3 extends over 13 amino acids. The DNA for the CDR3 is TGCGCCAGCATGTTAGGGAGGACCGGGGAGCTGTTTTTT. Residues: CASMLGRTGELFF.

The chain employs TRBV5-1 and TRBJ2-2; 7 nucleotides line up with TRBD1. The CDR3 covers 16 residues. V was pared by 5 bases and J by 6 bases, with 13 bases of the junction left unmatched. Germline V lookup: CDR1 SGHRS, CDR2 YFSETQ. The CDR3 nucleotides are TGCGCCAGCAGATTTTTTACACAGGGGTCGGCCGGGGAGCTGTTTTTT. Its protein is CASRFFTQGSAGELFF.

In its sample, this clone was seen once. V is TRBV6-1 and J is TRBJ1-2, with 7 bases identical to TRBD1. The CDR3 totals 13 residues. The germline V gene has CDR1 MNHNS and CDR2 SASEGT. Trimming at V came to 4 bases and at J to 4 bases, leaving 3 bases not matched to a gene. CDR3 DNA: TGTGCCAGCAGTGTCCCAGGGGGCTATGGCTACACCTTC. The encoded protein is CASSVPGGYGYTF.

CDR3 sequence reads: CASRAGLAGVSSEQFF. In nucleotides, the CDR3 is TGTGCCAGCAGGGCCGGACTAGCGGGAGTATCAAGTGAGCAGTTCTTC. This chain uses TRBV28 with TRBJ2-1; 13 bases are a match to TRBD2. V lost 6 bases, J lost 9 bases, and 11 bases stayed unmatched. The CDR3 covers 16 residues. CDR1 and CDR2 from the germline V gene are MDHEN and SYDVKM.

The CDR3 sequence is CASSVGAWSYEQYF. The CDR3 DNA is TGTGCCAGTAGTGTGGGGGCCTGGTCCTACGAGCAGTACTTC. The rearrangement uses TRBV19 and TRBJ2-7; D is perhaps TRBD1 (6 bases). Germline CDR1 is LNHDA and CDR2 is SQIVND (reference sequence). The V gene lost 5 bases and the J gene lost 1 base, with 12 bases spanning the gap. CDR3 length equals 14 residues.

Here the CDR3 DNA reads TGTGCCAGCAGCCTACAGGACAGGGGGAGCACTGAAGCTTTCTTT. Amino acids: CASSLQDRGSTEAFF. V and J are TRBV7-6 and TRBJ1-1; the match to TRBD1 covers 10 bases. CDR3 length: 15 residues. The germline V gene has CDR1 SGHVS and CDR2 FNYEAQ. J lost 4 bases, V lost 5 bases, and 7 bases had no gene match.

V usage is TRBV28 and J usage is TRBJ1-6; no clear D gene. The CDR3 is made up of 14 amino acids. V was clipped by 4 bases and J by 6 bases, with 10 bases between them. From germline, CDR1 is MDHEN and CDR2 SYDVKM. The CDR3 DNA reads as TGTGCCAGCAGTTCCAGCGGAGCTAATTCACCCCTCCACTTT. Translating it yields CASSSSGANSPLHF.

CDR3 nucleotides: TGTGCCAGCAGTTACAGGGTCGAGTACGAGCAGTACTTC. Protein: CASSYRVEYEQYF. This chain joins TRBV2 and TRBJ2-7; D may be TRBD1 (6 bases). Germline V CDR1 and CDR2: SNHLY, FYNNEI. The V end was cut by 5 bases, the J end by 4 bases, with 12 bases between. The CDR3 totals 13 residues.

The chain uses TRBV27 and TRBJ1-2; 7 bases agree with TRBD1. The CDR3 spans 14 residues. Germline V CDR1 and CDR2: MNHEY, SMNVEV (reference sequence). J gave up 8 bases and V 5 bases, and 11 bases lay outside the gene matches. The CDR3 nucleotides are TGTGCCAGCAGTCTCGTACAGGGGTTGCAAGGCTACACCTTC. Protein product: CASSLVQGLQGYTF.

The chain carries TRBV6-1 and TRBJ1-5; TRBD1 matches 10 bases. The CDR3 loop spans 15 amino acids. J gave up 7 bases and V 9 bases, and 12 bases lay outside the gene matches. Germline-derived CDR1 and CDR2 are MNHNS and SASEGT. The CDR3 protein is CASAGGQGRGQPQHF. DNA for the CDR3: TGTGCCAGTGCGGGGGGACAGGGGAGAGGGCAGCCCCAGCATTTT.

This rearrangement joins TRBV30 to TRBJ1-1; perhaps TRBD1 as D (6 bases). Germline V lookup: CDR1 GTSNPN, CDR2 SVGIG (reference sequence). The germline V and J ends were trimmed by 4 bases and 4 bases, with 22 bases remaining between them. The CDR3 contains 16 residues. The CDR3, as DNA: TGTGCCTGGAAGATCCCAGGGGCCACCTCGGGCACTGAAGCTTTCTTT. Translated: CAWKIPGATSGTEAFF.

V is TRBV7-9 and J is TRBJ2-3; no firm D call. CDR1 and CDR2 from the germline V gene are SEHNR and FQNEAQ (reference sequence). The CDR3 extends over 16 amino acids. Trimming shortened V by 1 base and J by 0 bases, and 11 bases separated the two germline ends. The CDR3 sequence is CASSLDRSPSTDTQYF. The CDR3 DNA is TGTGCCAGCAGCTTAGATCGTAGCCCAAGCACAGATACGCAGTATTTT.

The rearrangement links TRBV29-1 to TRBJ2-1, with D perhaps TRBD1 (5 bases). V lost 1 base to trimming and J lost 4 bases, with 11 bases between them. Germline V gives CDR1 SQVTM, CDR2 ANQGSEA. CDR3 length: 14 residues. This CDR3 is CSVEVQEWYNEQFF. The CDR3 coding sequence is TGCAGCGTTGAAGTACAGGAATGGTACAATGAGCAGTTCTTC.

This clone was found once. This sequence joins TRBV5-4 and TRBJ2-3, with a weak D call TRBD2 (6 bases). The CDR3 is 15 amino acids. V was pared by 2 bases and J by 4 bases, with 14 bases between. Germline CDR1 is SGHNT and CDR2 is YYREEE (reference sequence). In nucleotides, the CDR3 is TGTGCCAGCAGCTTCGGGGGTATCGACGCAGATACGCAGTATTTT. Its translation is CASSFGGIDADTQYF.

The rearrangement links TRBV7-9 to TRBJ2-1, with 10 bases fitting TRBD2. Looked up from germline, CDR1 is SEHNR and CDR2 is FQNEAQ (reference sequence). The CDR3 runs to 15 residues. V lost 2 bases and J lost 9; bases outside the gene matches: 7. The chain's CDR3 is CASSLRLAGASEQFF. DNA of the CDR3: TGTGCCAGCAGCTTACGGCTAGCGGGAGCAAGTGAGCAGTTCTTC. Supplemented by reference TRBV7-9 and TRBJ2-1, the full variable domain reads DTGVSQNPRHKITKRGQNVTFRCDPISEHNRLYWYRQTLGQGPEFLTYFQNEAQLEKSRLLSDRFSAERPKGSFSTLEIQRTEQGDSAMYLCASSLRLAGASEQFFGPGTRLTVL.

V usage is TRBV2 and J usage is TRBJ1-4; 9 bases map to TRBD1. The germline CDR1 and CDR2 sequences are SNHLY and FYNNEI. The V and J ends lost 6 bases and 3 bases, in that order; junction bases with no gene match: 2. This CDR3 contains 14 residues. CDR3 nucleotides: TGTGCCAGCAGCTGGACAGGGGCTAATGAAAAACTGTTTTTT. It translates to CASSWTGANEKLFF.

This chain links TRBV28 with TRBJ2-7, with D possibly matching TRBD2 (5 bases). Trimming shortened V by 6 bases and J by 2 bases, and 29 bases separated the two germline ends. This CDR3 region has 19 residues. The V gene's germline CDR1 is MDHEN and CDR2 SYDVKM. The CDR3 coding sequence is TGTGCCAGCAGGGGGTGGTTGGGGATCGGTCCGGCGGGTACCTACGAGCAGTACTTC. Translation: CASRGWLGIGPAGTYEQYF.